A single sample gave rise to the 10 T cell receptor beta chains below, sequenced in a study of T cell repertoires in cytomegalovirus infection. TCRdb fed the reads into MiXCR, producing one record per CDR3 protein. The sample lists fewer than 200,000 distinct CDR3 sequences, more than 9% occurring once. Material: PBMCs. Receptors were obtained from a human donor in good health (CMV status not recorded). Some clones in this sample may be carry-over from other donors' samples.

This chain uses TRBV28 with TRBJ2-7; 8 bases are shared with TRBD2. CDR1 is MDHEN and CDR2 is SYDVKM in the germline V gene. This CDR3 has 14 amino acids. The V gene end was trimmed by 6 bases and the J gene end by 7 bases; junction bases not matched to a gene: 11. CDR3 nucleotide sequence: TGTGCCAGCAGGAACGGGAGGGCCTTGGGGGAGCAGTACTTC. Encoded protein: CASRNGRALGEQYF.

This clonotype was detected many times. The J gene is TRBJ1-2, the V gene TRBV23-1, with a possible D match to TRBD1 (5 bases). TRBV23-1 is known as an ORF, though its function is uncertain. Trimming stripped 6 bases from V and 1 base from J, with 18 bases between. This CDR3 is 16 amino acids long. The CDR3 DNA reads TGCGCCAGCAGCCCGCGGAAGGGCAGGGATAACTATGGCTACACCTTC. Its protein product is CASSPRKGRDNYGYTF.

With regard to this clonotype: A much larger clone is a single base away; this may be a read error. This chain links TRBV6-8 with TRBJ2-7; D gene unclear. From germline, CDR1 is MNHGY and CDR2 SAAAGT. V was cut by 8 bases and J by 0 bases, with 14 bases left in between. The CDR3 runs to 14 residues. The CDR3 bases are TGTGCCAGCGGTGAATCGGTCAACTCCTACGAGCAGTACTTC. Its translation: CASGESVNSYEQYF.

This clonotype was counted only a few times. The V call is TRBV5-6, the J call TRBJ1-1, with D perhaps matching TRBD1 (5 bases). This CDR3 region has 13 residues. Germline V gives CDR1 SGHDT, CDR2 YYEEEE. The V end lost 7 bases, the J end lost 5 bases, and 15 bases lay between the germline ends. CDR3 DNA sequence: TGTGCCAGCGGAGAGGGGTCGGTGACTGAAGCTTTCTTT. This gives the protein CASGEGSVTEAFF. Looking up the rest from reference TRBV5-6 and TRBJ1-1 gives the full variable domain: DAGVTQSPTHLIKTRGQQVTLRCSPKSGHDTVSWYQQALGQGPQFIFQYYEEEERQRGNFPDRFSGHQFPNYSSELNVNALLLGDSALYLCASGEGSVTEAFFGQGTRLTVV.

This clonotype was seen a handful of times. The chain is built from TRBV9 and TRBJ2-5; D assignment may be TRBD1 or TRBD2 (5 bases each). The V and J ends lost 7 bases and 2 bases respectively, with 12 bases between them. This CDR3 comprises 13 residues. Germline V CDR1 and CDR2: SGDLS, YYNGEE. The DNA of the CDR3 is TGTGCCAGCGGGGGAACAGCACAAGAGACCCAGTACTTC. Protein sequence: CASGGTAQETQYF.

The CDR3: CATNGRGADTGELFF. The CDR3 nucleotides are TGTGCCACCAACGGAAGGGGAGCGGACACCGGGGAGCTGTTTTTT. The chain employs TRBV6-2 or TRBV6-3 and TRBJ2-2; possibly TRBD1 or TRBD2 for D (5 bases each). CDR3 length equals 15 residues. In germline, CDR1 is MNHEY, CDR2 SVGEGT. V lost 10 bases and J lost 3, with 18 bases in between.

The sample holds a few counts of this clonotype. This CDR3 reads CSARDPTGQRLQMNTEAFF. The CDR3 DNA sequence: TGCAGTGCTAGAGACCCCACAGGACAGAGGCTGCAAATGAACACTGAAGCTTTCTTT. The rearrangement uses TRBV20-1 and TRBJ1-1; D might be TRBD1 (6 bases). Trimming took 0 bases from V and 0 from J, leaving 23 bases between them. Germline CDR1 reads DFQATT; CDR2 reads SNEGSKA (reference sequence). CDR3 length: 19 residues.

This clonotype appeared a few times. This chain uses TRBV7-9 with TRBJ1-1; TRBD1 aligns across 8 bases. Germline V gives CDR1 SEHNR, CDR2 FQNEAQ (reference sequence). The CDR3 contains 15 residues. Losses at the gene ends were 8 bases for V and 0 bases for J; bases not matched to a gene: 8. The CDR3 region is CASLRDRSLNTEAFF. The DNA of the CDR3 is TGTGCCAGCCTCCGGGACAGGAGTTTGAACACTGAAGCTTTCTTT.

This clonotype was picked up many times. The chain employs TRBV10-3 and TRBJ1-1; D remains ambiguous. Per the germline V gene, CDR1 is ENHRY and CDR2 is SYGVKD. V lost 1 base and J lost 1, with 7 bases in between. CDR3 size: 14 residues. This chain's CDR3 is CAISELRWNTEAFF. CDR3 sequence (DNA): TGTGCCATCAGTGAGTTGCGATGGAACACTGAAGCTTTCTTT.

This clonotype came up many times. The CDR3 DNA reads as TGTGCCAGCTGTCAAGGCATGAACACTGAAGCTTTCTTT. It codes for CASCQGMNTEAFF. The chain joins TRBV28 to TRBJ1-1, with D unclear. Trimming stripped 8 bases from V and 0 bases from J, with 10 bases between. Per germline, CDR1 MDHEN and CDR2 SYDVKM. This CDR3 has 13 amino acids.